The next 12 T cell receptor beta chains were all read from a single sample in a study of blood T cell repertoires in COVID-19 (TCRdb year 2020). Receptor amplification or capture employed the immunoSEQ multiplex PCR assay. TCRdb limited this immuneACCESS table to in-frame rearrangements with V and J called. A share of clones is missing; checked studies link under half to unresolved V genes, and the rest is unexplained. This sample comprises 200,000 to 250,000 clones, roughly 88% of them detected only once. Of the sample, 15% to 20% falls within the top ten clones. The material sequenced was peripheral blood. The receptors were gathered from a man aged 50-60 years with COVID-19, enrolled during active disease.

The CDR3 DNA reads TGTGCCAGCAGTTACTCGATAGGGGCCGGGGAGCTGTTTTTT. It is translated as CASSYSIGAGELFF. V gene TRBV6-2 or TRBV6-3 combines with J gene TRBJ2-2, with D possibly TRBD1 on 5 matching bases. V lost 0 bases to trimming and J lost 6 bases, with 8 bases between them. Germline values: CDR1 MNHEY, CDR2 SVGEGT. The CDR3 contains 14 residues.

This chain connects TRBV5-4 to TRBJ1-2; 8 bases match TRBD1. In germline, CDR1 is SGHNT, CDR2 YYREEE (reference sequence). The CDR3 length is 13 residues. The junction had 9 bases not matched to a gene; V was cut back by 4 bases and J by 10 bases. CDR3 sequence: CASSVGQVSDYTF. For the CDR3, the DNA is TGTGCCAGCAGCGTGGGACAGGTGTCCGACTACACCTTC.

This clone was observed a single time. The chain recombines TRBV10-3 with TRBJ2-5; no firm D call. The CDR3 sequence is 14 residues long. CDR1 ENHRY and CDR2 SYGVKD come from the germline V gene. V was trimmed by 0 bases and J by 3 bases, leaving 8 bases between them. DNA for the CDR3: TGTGCCATCAGTGAGTCCTCAGGAAAAGAGACCCAGTACTTC. This gives the protein CAISESSGKETQYF.

This clone was observed a few times. The gene calls are TRBV7-9 and TRBJ2-7, with 8 bases lining up with TRBD1. The CDR3 sequence is 14 residues long. Trimming at V came to 2 bases and at J to 5 bases, leaving 5 bases not matched to a gene. Per the germline V gene, CDR1 is SEHNR and CDR2 is FQNEAQ (reference sequence). The CDR3 spells CASSLRQGAHEQYF. The CDR3 DNA is TGTGCCAGCAGCTTACGGCAGGGGGCCCACGAGCAGTACTTC.

In its sample, this clone was seen once. The chain couples TRBV2 to TRBJ2-2; D call uncertain. V was trimmed by 4 bases and J by 1 base, leaving 7 bases between them. Germline lookup yields CDR1 SNHLY and CDR2 FYNNEI. The CDR3 length is 14 residues. The CDR3 sequence: CASSVRGNTGELFF. CDR3 sequence (DNA): TGTGCCAGCAGTGTTAGAGGGAACACCGGGGAGCTGTTTTTT. The entire variable domain, with the rest obtained from reference TRBV2 and TRBJ2-2, is as follows: EPEVTQTPSHQVTQMGQEVILRCVPISNHLYFYWYRQILGQKVEFLVSFYNNEISEKSEIFDDQFSVERPDGSNFTLKIRSTKLEDSAMYFCASSVRGNTGELFFGEGSRLTVL.

This sequence joins TRBV9 and TRBJ2-6; D remains unclear. V lost 1 base, J lost 0 bases, and 5 bases lay in between. The germline CDR1 and CDR2 sequences are SGDLS and YYNGEE. The CDR3 has 15 residues. The CDR3 loop reads CASSVFSSGANVLTF. In DNA, the CDR3 is TGTGCCAGCAGCGTATTTAGCTCTGGGGCCAACGTCCTGACTTTC.

This chain connects TRBV6-5 to TRBJ2-6; D gene uncertain. V lost 8 bases, J lost 0 bases, and 5 bases lay in between. This CDR3 is built from 13 residues. Germline-derived CDR1 and CDR2 are MNHEY and SVGAGI. CDR3 sequence: CASVASGANVLTF. CDR3 sequence (DNA): TGTGCCAGCGTGGCCTCTGGGGCCAACGTCCTGACTTTC.

This clone was observed once. The chain is built from TRBV19 and TRBJ2-7, with TRBD2 matching 7 bases. Germline V CDR1 and CDR2: LNHDA, SQIVND (reference sequence). V lost 2 bases and J lost 4; bases outside the gene matches: 8. This CDR3 is 15 amino acids long. The CDR3 region is CASSIWRETVYEQYF. The CDR3 DNA follows: TGTGCCAGTAGTATATGGCGGGAGACGGTGTACGAGCAGTACTTC.

The V call is TRBV27, the J call TRBJ2-1; weak D call: TRBD2 (6 bases). The CDR3 totals 14 residues. Germline V gene sequence: CDR1 MNHEY, CDR2 SMNVEV (reference sequence). The germline V and J ends were trimmed by 5 bases and 8 bases, with 16 bases remaining between them. The CDR3, as DNA: TGTGCCAGCAGTACGGGGCGACTAGTTCATGAGCAGTTCTTC. This sequence encodes CASSTGRLVHEQFF.

The CDR3 region is CASGGARTVNTEAFF. CDR3 in DNA: TGTGCCAGCGGGGGGGCCCGGACAGTGAACACTGAAGCTTTCTTT. The chain uses TRBV2 and TRBJ1-1; TRBD1 is a possible D gene (6 bases). The CDR3 runs to 15 residues. The V end was cut by 8 bases, the J end by 0 bases, with 16 bases between. Germline-derived CDR1 and CDR2 are SNHLY and FYNNEI.

The chain has TRBV18 and TRBJ1-3, with 8 bases identical to TRBD1. This CDR3 has 19 residues. Germline V gives CDR1 KGHSH, CDR2 LQKENI. V lost 0 bases to trimming and J lost 2 bases; unmatched junction nucleotides: 12. CDR3 sequence (DNA): TGTGCCAGCTCACCACCTAGGACAGGGAGACAAATAGCTGGAAACACCATATATTTT. As protein: CASSPPRTGRQIAGNTIYF.

The chain carries TRBV21-1 and TRBJ2-5; the DNA was not compared with TRBD2, the D call given in the table. TRBV21-1 is given as a pseudogene. The CDR3 spans 16 residues. In DNA, the CDR3 is TGTGCCAGCAGCAAGGGCGCTAGCGGGGGCAAAGAGACCCAGTACTTC. Protein product: CASSKGASGGKETQYF.